This entry features one T cell receptor beta chain sequence. Its specificity is unknown. Deletions cut 0 bases from V and 4 bases from J, with 16 bases between. CDR1 and CDR2 (germline): SGHTS, YDEGEE. The CDR3 is 16 residues long. This specimen belongs to a study of shared clonotypes between healthy human individuals. Background on the study: The study used three CD4 naive, three CD4 memory, two CD8 naive and one CD8 memory plate per donor. General study findings and limits: Lower generation probabilities were found for non-shared clonotypes than for those shared by all four donors.

TCRdb's table, derived via immunoSEQ multiplex PCR, lists solely in-frame clones and lacks some. Of 1,500,000 or so clones in the sample, 97% to 99% are singletons; the top ten hold roughly 0.36%. The receptor was derived from a man younger than 45 in good health. This chain uses TRBV5-8 with TRBJ1-1; tentative D call: TRBD1 (6 bases). The source material was naive CD4+ T cells sorted from blood. Stated subset: CD45RA+ positively selected. The CDR3 coding sequence is TGTGCCAGCAGCTTGGAAGGGGGGCGAATGGGCACTGAAGCTTTCTTT. Amino acids: CASSLEGGRMGTEAFF.